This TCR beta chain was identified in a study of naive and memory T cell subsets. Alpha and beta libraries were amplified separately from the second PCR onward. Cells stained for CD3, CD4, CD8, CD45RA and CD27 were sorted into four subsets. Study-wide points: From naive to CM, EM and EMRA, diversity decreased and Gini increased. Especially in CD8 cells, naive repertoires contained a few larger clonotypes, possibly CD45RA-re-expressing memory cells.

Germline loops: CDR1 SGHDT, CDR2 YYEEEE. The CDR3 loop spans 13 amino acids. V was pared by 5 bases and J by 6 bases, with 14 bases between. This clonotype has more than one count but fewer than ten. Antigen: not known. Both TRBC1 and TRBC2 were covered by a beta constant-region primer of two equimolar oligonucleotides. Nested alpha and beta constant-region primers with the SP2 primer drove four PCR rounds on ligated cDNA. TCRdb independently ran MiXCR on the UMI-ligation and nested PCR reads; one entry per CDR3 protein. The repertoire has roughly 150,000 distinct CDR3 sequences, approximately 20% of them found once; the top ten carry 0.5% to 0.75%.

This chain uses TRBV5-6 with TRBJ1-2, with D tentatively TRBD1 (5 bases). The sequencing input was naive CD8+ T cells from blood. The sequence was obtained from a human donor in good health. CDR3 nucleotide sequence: TGTGCCAGCAGAAGTGGTGGCAGGGATGGCTACACCTTC. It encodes CASRSGGRDGYTF.